Detailed here is one TCR beta chain. The data were taken from a study of blood T cell repertoires in COVID-19. Only in-frame clones appear in the TCRdb table, and some are missing; sequencing was by immunoSEQ multiplex PCR. The sample holds 350,000 or so clones; roughly 90% are singletons and the top ten take roughly 18%. Germline-derived CDR1 and CDR2 are SGHRS and YFSETQ. The length of the CDR3 is 13 residues. Trimming took 5 bases from V and 1 from J, leaving 7 bases between them. The chain recombines TRBV5-1 with TRBJ1-5; no firm D call. The sequencing sample was made of PBMCs or T cells enriched from blood (not recorded which). The TCR was taken from a woman aged 25 to 39 who had recovered from COVID-19. CDR3 nucleotides: TGCGCCAGCAGAGAGGGAAGCAATCAGCCCCAGCATTTT. This gives the protein CASREGSNQPQHF.